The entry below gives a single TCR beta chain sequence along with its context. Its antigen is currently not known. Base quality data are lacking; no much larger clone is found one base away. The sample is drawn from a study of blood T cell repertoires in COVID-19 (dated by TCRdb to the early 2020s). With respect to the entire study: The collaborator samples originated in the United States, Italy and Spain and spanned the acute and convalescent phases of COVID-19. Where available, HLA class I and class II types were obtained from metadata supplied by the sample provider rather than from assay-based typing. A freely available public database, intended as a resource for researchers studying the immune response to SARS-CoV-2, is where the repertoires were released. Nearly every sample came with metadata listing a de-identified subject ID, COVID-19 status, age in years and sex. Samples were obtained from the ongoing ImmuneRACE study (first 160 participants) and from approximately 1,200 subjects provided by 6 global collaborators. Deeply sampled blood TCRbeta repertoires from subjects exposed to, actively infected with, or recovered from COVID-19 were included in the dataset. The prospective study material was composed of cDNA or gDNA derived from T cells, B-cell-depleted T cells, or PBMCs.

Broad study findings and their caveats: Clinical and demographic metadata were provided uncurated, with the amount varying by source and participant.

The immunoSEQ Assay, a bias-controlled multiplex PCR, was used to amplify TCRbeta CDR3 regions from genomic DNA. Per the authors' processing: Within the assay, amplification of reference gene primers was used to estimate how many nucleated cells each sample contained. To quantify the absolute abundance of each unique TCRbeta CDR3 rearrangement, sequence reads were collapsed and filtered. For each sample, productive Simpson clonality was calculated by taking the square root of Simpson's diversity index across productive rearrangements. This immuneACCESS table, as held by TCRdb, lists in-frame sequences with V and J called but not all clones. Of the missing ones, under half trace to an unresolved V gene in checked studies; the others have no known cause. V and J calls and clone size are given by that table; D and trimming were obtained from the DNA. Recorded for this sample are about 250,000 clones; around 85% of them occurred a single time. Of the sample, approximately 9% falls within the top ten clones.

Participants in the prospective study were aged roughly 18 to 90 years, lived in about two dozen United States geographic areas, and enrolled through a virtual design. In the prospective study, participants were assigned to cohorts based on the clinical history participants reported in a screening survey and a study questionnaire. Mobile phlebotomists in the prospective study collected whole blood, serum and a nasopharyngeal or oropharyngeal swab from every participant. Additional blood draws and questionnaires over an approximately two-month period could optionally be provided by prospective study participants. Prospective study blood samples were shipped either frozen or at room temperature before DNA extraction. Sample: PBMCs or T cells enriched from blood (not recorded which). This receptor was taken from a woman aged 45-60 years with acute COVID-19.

The encoded CDR3 is CASSLAGGGTEAFF. At the DNA level, the sequence is TGTGCCAGCAGCTTGGCCGGCGGTGGCACTGAAGCTTTCTTT. In this chain, TRBV5-4 is recombined with TRBJ1-1, with the D gene not confidently named. The CDR3 spans 14 residues, from the cysteine through the phenylalanine. Just CDR3 DNA is preserved here, 42 bases in frame from base 1. V lost 0 bases and J lost 4 bases; the stretch between them is 10 bases long. The germline V gene (reference sequence) yields SGHNT for CDR1 and YYREEE for CDR2. Joined to the reference TRBV5-4 and TRBJ1-1 proteins, this CDR3 gives the full variable domain: ETGVTQSPTHLIKTRGQQVTLRCSSQSGHNTVSWYQQALGQGPQFIFQYYREEENGRGNFPPRFSGLQFPNYSSELNVNALELDDSALYLCASSLAGGGTEAFFGQGTRLTVV.